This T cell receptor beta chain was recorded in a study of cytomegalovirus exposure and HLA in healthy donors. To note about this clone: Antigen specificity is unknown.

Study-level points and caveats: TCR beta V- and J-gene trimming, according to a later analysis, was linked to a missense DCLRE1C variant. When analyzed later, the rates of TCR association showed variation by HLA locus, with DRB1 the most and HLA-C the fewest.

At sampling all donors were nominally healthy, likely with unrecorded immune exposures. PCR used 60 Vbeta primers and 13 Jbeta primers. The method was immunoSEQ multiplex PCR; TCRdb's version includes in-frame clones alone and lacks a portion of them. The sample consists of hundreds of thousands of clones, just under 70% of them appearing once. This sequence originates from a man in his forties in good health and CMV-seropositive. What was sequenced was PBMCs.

The CDR3 reads CASLGVHSYEQYF. In nucleotides, the CDR3 is TGTGCCTCCCTGGGAGTTCACTCCTACGAGCAGTACTTC. The chain is built from TRBV28 and TRBJ2-7, with D tentatively TRBD2 (5 bases). With 11 bases removed from V and 0 bases from J, the gap between germline ends came to 14 bases. Germline lookup yields CDR1 MDHEN and CDR2 SYDVKM. The CDR3 is made up of 13 amino acids. Combining the CDR3 with reference TRBV28 and TRBJ2-7 gives the whole variable domain DVKVTQSSRYLVKRTGEKVFLECVQDMDHENMFWYRQDPGLGLRLIYFSYDVKMKEKGDIPEGYSVSREKKERFSLILESASTNQTSMYLCASLGVHSYEQYFGPGTRLTVT.